The 21 T cell receptor beta chains listed next were all sequenced from one sample in a study of blood T cells in healthy people across ages. It was with a sample-barcoded 5' primer and a J-beta primer mix that a second PCR of roughly 6 to 12 cycles was run. TCRdb re-called the 5' RACE reads through MiXCR, storing one row per CDR3 protein. The sample lists about 830,000 distinct CDR3 sequences, around 62% seen once, with about a quarter in the top ten. Specimen: blood. The receptors here all came from a man younger than 40 in good health.

This clonotype was found a few times. The chain links TRBV29-1 to TRBJ2-5; 9 bases fit TRBD1. The DNA matches TRBJ2-7 better at its end, which makes the J call doubtful. Germline V gene data show CDR1 as SQVTM and CDR2 as ANQGSEA. The CDR3 covers 12 residues. CDR3 bases: TGCAGCGCTGGGGGACAGGGAAGCGAGCAGTACTTC. Protein: CSAGGQGSEQYF.

This clonotype occurred a few times. V and J are TRBV4-3 and TRBJ2-4; D is uncertain. V lost 3 bases, J lost 2 bases, and 11 bases lay in between. The CDR3 contains 15 residues. Per germline, CDR1 LGHNA and CDR2 YSLEER. The CDR3: CASSQGRPPKNIQYF. CDR3 nucleotide sequence: TGCGCCAGCAGCCAGGGTAGGCCTCCCAAAAACATTCAGTACTTC.

V gene TRBV28 combines with J gene TRBJ2-5, with 10 positions matching TRBD2. Germline V gene sequence: CDR1 MDHEN, CDR2 SYDVKM. Trimming took 7 bases from V and 4 from J; bases not matched to a gene: 12. The CDR3 runs 16 residues. CDR3 protein: CASTRYPGLARETQYF. The CDR3, as DNA: TGTGCCAGCACCCGCTACCCGGGACTAGCGAGAGAGACCCAGTACTTC.

This clonotype came up once. The rearrangement uses TRBV5-1 and TRBJ1-6; D perhaps matches TRBD1 (6 bases). The CDR3 is made up of 15 amino acids. The germline CDR1 and CDR2 sequences are SGHRS and YFSETQ. V was trimmed by 4 bases and J by 8 bases, leaving 16 bases between them. This CDR3 reads CASSDLQGMHSPLHF. CDR3 DNA: TGCGCCAGCAGCGACCTCCAGGGGATGCATTCACCCCTCCACTTT. The whole variable domain, remainder taken from reference TRBV5-1 and TRBJ1-6, is KAGVTQTPRYLIKTRGQQVTLSCSPISGHRSVSWYQQTPGQGLQFLFEYFSETQRNKGNFPGRFSGRQFSNSRSEMNVSTLELGDSALYLCASSDLQGMHSPLHFGNGTRLTVT.

The genes are TRBV6-1 and TRBJ1-2; a possible D gene is TRBD1 (5 bases). This CDR3 spans 14 amino acids. In germline, CDR1 is MNHNS, CDR2 SASEGT. Trimming removed 7 bases from V and 1 base from J, with 13 bases in between. The CDR3 protein is CASIAGGGNYGYTF. In DNA form, the CDR3 reads TGTGCCAGCATTGCGGGGGGAGGTAACTATGGCTACACCTTC.

This clonotype was counted only a few times. The genes are TRBV9 and TRBJ2-6; D call uncertain. Germline assignment: CDR1 SGDLS and CDR2 YYNGEE. This CDR3 contains 13 residues. The V end lost 4 bases, the J end lost 2 bases, and 4 bases lay between the germline ends. DNA for the CDR3: TGTGCCAGCAGCCCCACTGGGGCCAACGTCCTGACTTTC. Translating it yields CASSPTGANVLTF.

The chain couples TRBV6-2 or TRBV6-3 to TRBJ2-1; 8 bases map to TRBD1. The junction had 14 bases not matched to a gene; V was cut back by 6 bases and J by 7 bases. CDR3 length: 16 residues. Germline lookup yields CDR1 MNHEY and CDR2 SVGEGT. CDR3 nucleotide sequence: TGTGCCAGCAGCCTTATCGACAGGGGTCCATGGAATGAGCAGTTCTTC. This gives the protein CASSLIDRGPWNEQFF.

V gene TRBV10-3 combines with J gene TRBJ1-2; perhaps TRBD1 as D (6 bases). Per the germline V gene, CDR1 is ENHRY and CDR2 is SYGVKD. This CDR3 has 14 residues. The V end was cut by 7 bases, the J end by 2 bases, with 14 bases between. The CDR3 spells CAINRDTQNYGYTF. The CDR3 DNA reads TGTGCCATCAACCGGGACACTCAGAACTATGGCTACACCTTC.

This clonotype was counted between two and nine times. The gene calls are TRBV4-3 and TRBJ2-1; tentatively, D is TRBD1 or TRBD2 (6 bases each). Per the germline V gene, CDR1 is LGHNA and CDR2 is YSLEER. V lost 2 bases and J 7 bases, leaving 15 bases between the germline ends. CDR3 length: 15 amino acids. In DNA, the CDR3 is TGCGCCAGCAGCCAAACGAGGGGGGCCGTAAATGAGCAGTTCTTC. The encoded protein is CASSQTRGAVNEQFF.

The chain carries TRBV2 and TRBJ2-5; D might be TRBD2 (7 bases). V gave up 3 bases and J gave up 5 bases, with 16 bases separating them. The CDR3 contains 15 residues. Germline V gives CDR1 SNHLY, CDR2 FYNNEI. The CDR3 is CASSEGAGVLETQYF. The CDR3 region has the DNA TGTGCCAGCAGTGAGGGGGCGGGGGTCTTGGAGACCCAGTACTTC.

The rearrangement joins TRBV20-1 to TRBJ2-5; the D call may be TRBD1 or TRBD2 (6 bases each). Germline V lookup: CDR1 DFQATT, CDR2 SNEGSKA (reference sequence). The V and J ends lost 4 bases and 2 bases respectively, with 17 bases between them. CDR3 length equals 15 residues. The CDR3 bases are TGCAGTGCTAAACAGGGCGGTCGGGGGCAAGAGACCCAGTACTTC. Translation: CSAKQGGRGQETQYF.

The chain has TRBV29-1 and TRBJ2-3; possible D gene TRBD1, 7 bases. Trimming took off 4 bases at V and 6 bases at J, with 17 bases between the two ends. In germline, CDR1 is SQVTM, CDR2 ANQGSEA. This CDR3 is built from 14 residues. CDR3 in amino acids: CSVVDQGGRDTQYF. The CDR3 DNA follows: TGCAGCGTTGTTGATCAGGGGGGACGGGATACGCAGTATTTT.

In its sample, this clonotype was seen once. One end of the junction varies from germline; a read error may be responsible. The rearrangement uses TRBV7-6 and TRBJ2-1, with TRBD2 identical over 7 bases. The DNA end is a closer match to TRBJ2-7, so the J assignment may be wrong. This CDR3 has 16 residues. From germline, CDR1 is SGHVS and CDR2 FNYEAQ. The CDR3 reads CASSLSGAKPYNEQYF. The CDR3 coding sequence is TGTGCTAGCAGCTTGAGCGGGGCCAAGCCCTACAATGAGCAGTACTTC.

This clonotype occurred many times. The chain is built from TRBV6-2 or TRBV6-3 and TRBJ2-1, with D hard to call. Germline CDR1 and CDR2: MNHEY and SVGEGT. The ends were cut back, 5 bases at V and 4 bases at J, with 6 bases in the middle. The CDR3 has 12 residues. The CDR3 sequence is CASSPLYNEQFF. The CDR3 DNA follows: TGTGCCAGCAGTCCCCTATACAATGAGCAGTTCTTC.

This clonotype was found a few times. This chain connects TRBV4-3 to TRBJ1-1; possible D gene TRBD1, 6 bases. Germline lookup yields CDR1 LGHNA and CDR2 YSLEER. The CDR3 runs 15 residues. V was trimmed by 3 bases and J by 3 bases, leaving 14 bases between them. CDR3 protein: CASSHLQGRHTEAFF. CDR3 DNA: TGCGCCAGCAGCCATTTACAGGGAAGGCACACTGAAGCTTTCTTT.

This clonotype was detected a few times. In DNA form, the CDR3 reads TGTGCCAGCAGCCAAGAATCGGCAGCCTCGGAGACCCAGTACTTC. The encoded protein is CASSQESAASETQYF. The V and J genes are TRBV3-1 and TRBJ2-5, with D hard to call. Between the trimmed V and J ends, which lost 0 bases and 5 bases, there was a span of 13 bases. The CDR3 runs to 15 residues. Germline CDR1 LGHDT, CDR2 YNNKEL (reference sequence).

J is TRBJ2-3 and V is TRBV20-1; perhaps D is TRBD1 or TRBD2 (6 bases each). V gave up 0 bases and J gave up 3 bases, with 13 bases separating them. This CDR3 has 15 amino acids. Germline V gives CDR1 DFQATT, CDR2 SNEGSKA (reference sequence). For the CDR3, the DNA is TGCAGTGCTAGAGATACAGGGCGGGGTACAGATACGCAGTATTTT. The encoded protein is CSARDTGRGTDTQYF.

The chain links TRBV20-1 to TRBJ2-5; D tentatively fits TRBD1 or TRBD2 (6 bases each). Germline V gene lookup returns CDR1 DFQATT and CDR2 SNEGSKA (reference sequence). The CDR3 sequence is 16 residues long. V lost 0 bases and J lost 5, with 19 bases in between. The CDR3 nucleotides read TGCAGTGCTAGAGAGGAAGGGGGGCCGACGGGGGAGACCCAGTACTTC. Amino acids: CSAREEGGPTGETQYF.

The CDR3 nucleotides are TGCAGTGCTAGAGATCGGCGGGAGACCCAGTACTTC. Protein product: CSARDRRETQYF. The rearrangement joins TRBV20-1 to TRBJ2-5; D is unclear. Per the germline V gene, CDR1 is DFQATT and CDR2 is SNEGSKA (reference sequence). Trimming took off 0 bases at V and 5 bases at J, with 7 bases between the two ends. The CDR3 loop spans 12 amino acids.

This clonotype was counted only a few times. This sequence may be a read error, since a much larger clone differs from it by one base. The chain couples TRBV20-1 to TRBJ1-5, with a possible D match to TRBD1 (5 bases). Between the trimmed V and J ends, which lost 3 bases and 6 bases, there was a span of 9 bases. Germline V gene lookup returns CDR1 DFQATT and CDR2 SNEGSKA (reference sequence). CDR3 size: 12 residues. Here the CDR3 DNA reads TGCAGTGCTAGGGACGGGGGTCAGCCCCAGCATTTT. Amino acid sequence: CSARDGGQPQHF.

This clonotype was detected only a few times. This chain links TRBV27 with TRBJ2-7; 7 nucleotides match TRBD1. V was clipped by 6 bases and J by 2 bases; unmatched bases: 4. From germline, CDR1 is MNHEY and CDR2 SMNVEV (reference sequence). This CDR3 is built from 13 residues. The CDR3 reads CASRETGTYEQYF. The CDR3 DNA sequence: TGTGCCAGCAGGGAGACAGGGACCTACGAGCAGTACTTC.